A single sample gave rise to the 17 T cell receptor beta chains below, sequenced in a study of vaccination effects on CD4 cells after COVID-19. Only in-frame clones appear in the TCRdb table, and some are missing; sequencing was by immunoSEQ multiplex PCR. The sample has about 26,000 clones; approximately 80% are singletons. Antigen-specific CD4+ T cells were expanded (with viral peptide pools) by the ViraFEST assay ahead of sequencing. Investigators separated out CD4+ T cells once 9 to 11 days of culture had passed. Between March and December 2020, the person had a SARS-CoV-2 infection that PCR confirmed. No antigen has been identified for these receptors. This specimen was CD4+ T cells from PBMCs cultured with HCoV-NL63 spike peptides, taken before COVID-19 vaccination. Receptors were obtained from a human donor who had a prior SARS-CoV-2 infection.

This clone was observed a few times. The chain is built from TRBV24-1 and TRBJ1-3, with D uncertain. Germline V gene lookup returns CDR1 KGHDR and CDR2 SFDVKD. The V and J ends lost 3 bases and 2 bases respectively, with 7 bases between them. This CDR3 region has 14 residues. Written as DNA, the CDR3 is TGTGCCACCAGTGATGGAAGGGCTGGAAACACCATATATTTT. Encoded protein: CATSDGRAGNTIYF.

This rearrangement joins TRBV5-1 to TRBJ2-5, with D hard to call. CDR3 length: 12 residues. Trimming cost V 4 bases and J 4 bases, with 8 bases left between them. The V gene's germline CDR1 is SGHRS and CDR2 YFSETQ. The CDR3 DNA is TGCGCCAGCAGCCAGACCCCAGAGACCCAGTACTTC. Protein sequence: CASSQTPETQYF.

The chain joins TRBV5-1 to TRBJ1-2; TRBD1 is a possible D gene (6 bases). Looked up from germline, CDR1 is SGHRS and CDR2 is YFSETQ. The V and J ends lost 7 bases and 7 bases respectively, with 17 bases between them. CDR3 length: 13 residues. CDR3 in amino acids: CASGVRGTGGYTF. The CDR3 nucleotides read TGCGCCAGCGGAGTTAGGGGGACTGGTGGCTACACCTTC.

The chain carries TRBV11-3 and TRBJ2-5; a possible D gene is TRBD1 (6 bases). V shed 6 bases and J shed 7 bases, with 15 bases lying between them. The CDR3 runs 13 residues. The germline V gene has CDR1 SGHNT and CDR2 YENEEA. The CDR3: CASRLQGIGTQYF. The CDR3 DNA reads TGTGCCAGCAGGTTACAGGGAATAGGGACCCAGTACTTC.

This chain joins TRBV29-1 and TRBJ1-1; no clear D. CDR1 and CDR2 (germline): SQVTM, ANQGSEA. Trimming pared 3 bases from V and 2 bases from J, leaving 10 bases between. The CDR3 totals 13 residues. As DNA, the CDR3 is TGCAGCGTTGAGAGCAGCATTAACACTGAAGCTTTCTTT. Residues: CSVESSINTEAFF.

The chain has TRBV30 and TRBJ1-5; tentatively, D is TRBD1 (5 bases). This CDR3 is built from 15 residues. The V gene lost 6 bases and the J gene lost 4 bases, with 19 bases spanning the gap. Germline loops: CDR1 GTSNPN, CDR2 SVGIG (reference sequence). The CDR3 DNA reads TGTGCCTGCCCTTGGGGGAGCAGACCGAATCAGCCCCAGCATTTT. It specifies CACPWGSRPNQPQHF.

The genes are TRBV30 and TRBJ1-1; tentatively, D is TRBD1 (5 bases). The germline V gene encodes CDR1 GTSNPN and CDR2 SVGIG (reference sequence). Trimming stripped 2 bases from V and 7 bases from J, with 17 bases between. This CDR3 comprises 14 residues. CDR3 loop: CAWSRDRSVGEAFF. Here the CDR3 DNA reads TGTGCCTGGAGTAGGGACCGGTCGGTAGGTGAAGCTTTCTTT.

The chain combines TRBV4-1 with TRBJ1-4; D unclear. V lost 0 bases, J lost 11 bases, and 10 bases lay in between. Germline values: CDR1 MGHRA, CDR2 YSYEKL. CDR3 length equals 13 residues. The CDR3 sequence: CASSQDWEGKLFF. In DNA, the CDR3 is TGCGCCAGCAGCCAAGACTGGGAAGGGAAACTGTTTTTT.

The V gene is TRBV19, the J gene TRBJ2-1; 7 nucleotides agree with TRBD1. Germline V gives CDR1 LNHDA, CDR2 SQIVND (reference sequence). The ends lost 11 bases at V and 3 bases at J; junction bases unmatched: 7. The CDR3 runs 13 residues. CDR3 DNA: TGTGCCGACAGGGTAGCCTACTACAATGAGCAGTTCTTC. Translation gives CADRVAYYNEQFF.

CDR3 coding DNA: TGTGCCAGCAGTTACTCGAGCCTAGCTATCCACGAGCAGTACTTC. Encoded protein: CASSYSSLAIHEQYF. The chain joins TRBV6-5 to TRBJ2-7; D is perhaps TRBD2 (5 bases). V lost 0 bases and J 5 bases, leaving 14 bases between the germline ends. The CDR3 extends over 15 amino acids. The germline gives CDR1 MNHEY, CDR2 SVGAGI.

CDR3 DNA sequence: TGTGCCATCAGCGGACAGGGGAGCGCTGAAGCTTTCTTT. As protein: CAISGQGSAEAFF. This rearrangement joins TRBV10-3 to TRBJ1-1, with TRBD1 matching 9 bases. V lost 6 bases, J lost 6 bases, and 5 bases stayed unmatched. Germline V gives CDR1 ENHRY, CDR2 SYGVKD. The CDR3 sequence is 13 residues long.

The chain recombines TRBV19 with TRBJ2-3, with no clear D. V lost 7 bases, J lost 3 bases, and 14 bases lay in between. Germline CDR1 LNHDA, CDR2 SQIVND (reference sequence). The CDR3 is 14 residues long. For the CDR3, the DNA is TGTGCCAGTACGGCCCTCGAAGGGACAGATACGCAGTATTTT. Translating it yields CASTALEGTDTQYF.

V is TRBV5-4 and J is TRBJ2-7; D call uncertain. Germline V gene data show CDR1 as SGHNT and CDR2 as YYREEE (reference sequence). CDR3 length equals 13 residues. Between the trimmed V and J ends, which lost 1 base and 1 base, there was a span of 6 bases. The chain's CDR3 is CASSLSRSYEQYF. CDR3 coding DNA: TGTGCCAGCAGCTTGTCGCGGTCCTACGAGCAGTACTTC.

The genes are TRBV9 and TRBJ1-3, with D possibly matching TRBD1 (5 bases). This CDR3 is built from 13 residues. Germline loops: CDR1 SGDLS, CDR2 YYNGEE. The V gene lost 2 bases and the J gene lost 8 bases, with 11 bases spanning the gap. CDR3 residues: CASSVRVGDTIYF. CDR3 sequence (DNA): TGTGCCAGCAGCGTTCGGGTGGGGGACACCATATATTTT. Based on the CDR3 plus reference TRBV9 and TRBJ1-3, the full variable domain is DSGVTQTPKHLITATGQRVTLRCSPRSGDLSVYWYQQSLDQGLQFLIQYYNGEERAKGNILERFSAQQFPDLHSELNLSSLELGDSALYFCASSVRVGDTIYFGEGSWLTVV.

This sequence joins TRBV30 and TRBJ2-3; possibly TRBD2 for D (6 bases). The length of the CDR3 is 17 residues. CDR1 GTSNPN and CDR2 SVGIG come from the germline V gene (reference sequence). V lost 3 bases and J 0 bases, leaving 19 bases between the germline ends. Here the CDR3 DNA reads TGTGCCTGGAGCGCAACGGGGAGCGGGTCAAGCACAGATACGCAGTATTTT. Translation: CAWSATGSGSSTDTQYF.

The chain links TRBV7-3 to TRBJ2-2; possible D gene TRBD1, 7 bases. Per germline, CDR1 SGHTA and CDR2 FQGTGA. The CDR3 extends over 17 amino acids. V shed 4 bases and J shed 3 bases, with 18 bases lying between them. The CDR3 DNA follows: TGTGCCAGCAGCTCCCGGAGGGGGACAGTAGACACCGGGGAGCTGTTTTTT. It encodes CASSSRRGTVDTGELFF.

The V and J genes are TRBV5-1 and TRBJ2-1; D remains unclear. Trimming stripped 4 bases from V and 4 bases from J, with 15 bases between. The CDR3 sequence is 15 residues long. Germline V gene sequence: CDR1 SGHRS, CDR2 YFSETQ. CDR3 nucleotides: TGCGCCAGCAGCCAGACCTCTGGGAAGTACAATGAGCAGTTCTTC. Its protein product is CASSQTSGKYNEQFF.